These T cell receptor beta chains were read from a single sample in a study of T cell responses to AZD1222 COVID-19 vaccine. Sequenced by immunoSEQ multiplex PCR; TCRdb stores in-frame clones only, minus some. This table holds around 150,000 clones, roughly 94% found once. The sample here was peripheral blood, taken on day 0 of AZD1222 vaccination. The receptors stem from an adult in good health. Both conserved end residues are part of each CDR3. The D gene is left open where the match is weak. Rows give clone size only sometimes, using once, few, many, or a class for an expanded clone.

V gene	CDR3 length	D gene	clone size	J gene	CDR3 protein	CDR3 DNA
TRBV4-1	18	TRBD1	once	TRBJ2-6	CASSQGDRGGIGANVLTF	TGCGCCAGCAGCCAAGGGGACAGGGGGGGCATTGGGGCCAACGTCCTGACTTTC
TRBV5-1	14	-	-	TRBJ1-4	CASSFEGTNEKLFF	TGCGCCAGCAGCTTCGAGGGGACTAATGAAAAACTGTTTTTT
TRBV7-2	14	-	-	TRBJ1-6	CASSFGRFGSPLHF	TGTGCCAGCAGCTTTGGCCGGTTTGGTTCACCCCTCCACTTT
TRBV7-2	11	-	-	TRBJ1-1	CASSRGTEAFF	TGTGCCAGCAGCCGAGGGACTGAAGCTTTCTTT
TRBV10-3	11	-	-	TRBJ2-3	CAISASNTQYF	TGTGCCATCAGTGCTTCGAATACGCAGTATTTT
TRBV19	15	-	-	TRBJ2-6	CASSWVQSGANVLTF	TGTGCCAGTAGTTGGGTTCAGAGCGGGGCCAACGTCCTGACTTTC
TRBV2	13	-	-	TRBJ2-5	CASSERPQETQYF	TGTGCCAGCAGTGAACGGCCCCAAGAGACCCAGTACTTC
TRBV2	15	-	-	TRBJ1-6	CASSRNGQISSPLHF	TGTGCCAGCAGCAGGAATGGGCAAATAAGCTCACCCCTCCACTTT
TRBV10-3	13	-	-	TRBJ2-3	CAISAVSTDTQYF	TGTGCCATCTCTGCCGTAAGCACAGATACGCAGTATTTT
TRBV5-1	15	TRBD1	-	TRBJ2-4	CASQPTGIAKNIQYF	TGCGCCAGCCAACCGACAGGGATAGCCAAAAACATTCAGTACTTC
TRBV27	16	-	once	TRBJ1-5	CASSLIATGVNQPQHF	TGTGCCAGCAGCCTGATCGCGACAGGAGTCAATCAGCCCCAGCATTTT
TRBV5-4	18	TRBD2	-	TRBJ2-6	CASSSRLAGYSGANVLTF	TGTGCCAGCAGCTCCCGACTAGCGGGGTACTCTGGGGCCAACGTCCTGACTTTC
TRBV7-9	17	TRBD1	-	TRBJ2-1	CASSPRTGGTPYNEQFF	TGTGCCAGCAGCCCCCGTACAGGGGGCACCCCCTACAATGAGCAGTTCTTC
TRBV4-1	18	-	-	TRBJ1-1	CASSQDRSRTGPNTEAFF	TGCGCCAGCAGCCAAGATAGGTCTCGTACAGGGCCGAACACTGAAGCTTTCTTT
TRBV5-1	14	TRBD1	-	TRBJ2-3	CASSLRQGADTQYF	TGCGCCAGCAGCTTAAGACAGGGCGCAGATACGCAGTATTTT
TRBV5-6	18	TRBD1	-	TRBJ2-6	CASSSRDRGSTGANVLTF	TGTGCCAGCAGTAGCCGGGACAGGGGCTCAACTGGGGCCAACGTCCTGACTTTC
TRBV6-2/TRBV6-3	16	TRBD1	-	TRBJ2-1	CASSWTGTASYNEQFF	TGTGCCAGCAGTTGGACCGGGACAGCTTCCTACAATGAGCAGTTCTTC
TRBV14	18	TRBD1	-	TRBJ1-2	CASSQAWTGRYALGAYTF	TGTGCCAGCAGCCAAGCTTGGACAGGTCGATACGCTCTCGGAGCTTACACCTTC
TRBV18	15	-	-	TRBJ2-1	CASSPPWGQRGEQFF	TGTGCCAGCTCACCACCGTGGGGCCAGCGCGGTGAGCAGTTCTTC
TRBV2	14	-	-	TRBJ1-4	CASNLGGVNEKLFF	TGTGCCAGCAATTTAGGGGGAGTTAATGAAAAACTGTTTTTT
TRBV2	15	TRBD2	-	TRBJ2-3	CASSESSSGRVTQYF	TGTGCCAGCAGTGAAAGTTCTAGCGGGAGGGTTACGCAGTATTTT
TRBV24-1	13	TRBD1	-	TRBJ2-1	CATRDSSYNEQFF	TGTGCCACTCGGGACAGCTCCTACAATGAGCAGTTCTTC
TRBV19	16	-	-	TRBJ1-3	CASSMEAVSSGNTIYF	TGTGCCAGTAGTATGGAGGCGGTGAGCTCTGGAAACACCATATATTTT
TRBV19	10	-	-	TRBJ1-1	CASSSTEAFF	TGTGCCAGTAGTTCCACTGAAGCTTTCTTT
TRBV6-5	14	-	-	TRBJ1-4	CASSPSKANEKLFF	TGTGCCAGCAGTCCCTCCAAGGCTAATGAAAAACTGTTTTTT
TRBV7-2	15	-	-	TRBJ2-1	CASSSLGVSYNEQFF	TGTGCCAGCAGCTCTCTGGGGGTCTCCTACAATGAGCAGTTCTTC
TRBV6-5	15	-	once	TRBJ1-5	CASSLAAGLGQPQHF	TGTGCCAGCAGCTTAGCTGCGGGTCTGGGTCAGCCCCAGCATTTT
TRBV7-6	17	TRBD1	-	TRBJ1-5	CASSFTATGNGNQPQHF	TGTGCCAGCAGCTTTACGGCGACAGGGAACGGCAATCAGCCCCAGCATTTT
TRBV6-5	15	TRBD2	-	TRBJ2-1	CASRLAGPSYNEQFF	TGTGCCAGCAGGCTAGCGGGGCCCTCCTACAATGAGCAGTTCTTC
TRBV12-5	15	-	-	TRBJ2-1	CASAPPGLSYNEQFF	TGTGCTAGTGCCCCCCCGGGACTCAGCTACAATGAGCAGTTCTTC
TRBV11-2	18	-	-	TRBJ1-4	CASSLVGWGARTNEKLFF	TGTGCCAGCAGCTTAGTTGGTTGGGGGGCCCGCACTAATGAAAAACTGTTTTTT
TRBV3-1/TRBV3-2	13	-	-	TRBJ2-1	CASSPVAEGEQFF	TGTGCCAGCAGCCCGGTGGCGGAGGGTGAGCAGTTCTTC
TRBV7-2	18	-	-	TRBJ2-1	CASSLRPVLASEYNEQFF	TGTGCCAGCAGCTTAAGGCCCGTCCTAGCTTCCGAGTACAATGAGCAGTTCTTC
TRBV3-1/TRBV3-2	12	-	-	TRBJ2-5	CASSQGQETQYF	TGTGCCAGCAGCCAAGGCCAAGAGACCCAGTACTTC
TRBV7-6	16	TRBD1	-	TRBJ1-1	CASSLGDRGLNTEAFF	TGTGCCAGCAGCTTAGGGGACAGGGGTCTGAACACTGAAGCTTTCTTT
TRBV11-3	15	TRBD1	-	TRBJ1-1	CASSNNRGGNTEAFF	TGTGCCAGCAGCAACAACAGGGGGGGTAACACTGAAGCTTTCTTT
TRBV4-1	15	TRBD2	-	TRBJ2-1	CASSQGREVGNEQFF	TGCGCCAGCAGCCAGGGGCGGGAGGTGGGCAATGAGCAGTTCTTC
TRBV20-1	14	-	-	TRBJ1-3	CSASTPFSGNTIYF	TGCAGTGCTAGTACACCCTTCTCTGGAAACACCATATATTTT
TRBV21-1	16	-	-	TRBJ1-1	CASSKNRTDKNTEAFF	TGTGCCAGCAGCAAAAATCGGACAGATAAGAACACTGAAGCTTTCTTT
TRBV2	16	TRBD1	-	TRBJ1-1	CASSATRDRVNTEAFF	TGTGCCAGCAGCGCGACCCGGGACAGGGTGAACACTGAAGCTTTCTTT
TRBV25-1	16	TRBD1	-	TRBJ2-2	CASSHPSRGRPGELFF	TGTGCCAGCAGTCACCCGTCCAGGGGGCGCCCCGGGGAGCTGTTTTTT
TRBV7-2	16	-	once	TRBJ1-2	CASSLQAQVPNYGYTF	TGTGCCAGCAGCTTGCAGGCCCAGGTTCCTAACTATGGCTACACCTTC
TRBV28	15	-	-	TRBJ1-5	CASRLLQTSNQPQHF	TGTGCCAGCAGGCTACTGCAGACTAGCAATCAGCCCCAGCATTTT
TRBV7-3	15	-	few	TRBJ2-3	CASSLTGVSTDTQYF	TGTGCCAGCAGCTTAACGGGGGTCAGCACAGATACGCAGTATTTT
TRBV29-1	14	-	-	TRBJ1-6	CSVRVGQTNSPLHF	TGCAGCGTTCGAGTTGGACAGACTAATTCACCCCTCCACTTT
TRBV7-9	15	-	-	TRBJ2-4	CASSQAGLAKNIQYF	TGTGCCAGCAGCCAAGCCGGACTCGCCAAAAACATTCAGTACTTC
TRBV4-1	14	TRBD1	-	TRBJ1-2	CASSQPWGQGGYTF	TGCGCCAGCAGCCAACCTTGGGGACAGGGGGGCTACACCTTC
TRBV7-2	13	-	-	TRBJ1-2	CASSPDSSYGYTF	TGTGCCAGCAGTCCCGACAGCAGCTATGGCTACACCTTC
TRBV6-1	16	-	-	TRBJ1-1	CASSVQGIGGNTEAFF	TGTGCCAGCAGTGTCCAGGGAATTGGGGGAAACACTGAAGCTTTCTTT
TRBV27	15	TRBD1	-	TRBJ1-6	CASSLSGQGGSPLHF	TGTGCCAGCAGTTTATCCGGGCAGGGGGGTTCACCCCTCCACTTT
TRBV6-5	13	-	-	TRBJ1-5	CASRVGGNQPQHF	TGTGCCAGCAGGGTAGGGGGCAATCAGCCCCAGCATTTT
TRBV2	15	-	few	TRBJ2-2	CASSERGGSRGELFF	TGTGCCAGCAGTGAACGTGGGGGATCCCGCGGGGAGCTGTTTTTT
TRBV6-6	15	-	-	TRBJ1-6	CASSYSSGGDSPLHF	TGTGCCAGCAGTTACTCGAGTGGGGGCGATTCACCCCTCCACTTT
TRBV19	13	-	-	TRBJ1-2	CASSNSVLAGYTF	TGTGCCAGTAGTAACTCAGTCCTGGCGGGCTACACCTTC
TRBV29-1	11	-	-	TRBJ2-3	CSVVHTDTQYF	TGCAGCGTAGTTCACACAGATACGCAGTATTTT
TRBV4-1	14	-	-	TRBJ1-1	CASSQDAGRTEAFF	TGCGCCAGCAGCCAAGACGCAGGGCGGACTGAAGCTTTCTTT
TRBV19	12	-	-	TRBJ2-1	CASSVVYNEQFF	TGTGCCAGTAGTGTCGTTTACAATGAGCAGTTCTTC